Listed here are 12 T cell receptor beta chains from one sample, sequenced in a study of tissue T cells after allogeneic stem cell transplantation. This table comes from immunoSEQ multiplex PCR, and its TCRdb copy is limited to in-frame clones, with some not included. The sample records roughly 51,000 clones, 73% being singletons. Sequenced sample: sorted cells pooled from one or two spleens. These receptors were collected from a pool of C57BL/6 mice in good health.

As for this clone: Germline and genes: mouse. Read coverage stops 1 residue before the CDR3 terminus; the germline J gene supplies the remainder. V usage is TRBV14 and J usage is TRBJ1-3; TRBD1 matches 7 bases. The CDR3 runs 14 residues. Per germline, CDR1 SGHDT and CDR2 FRDEAV. J gave up 3 bases and V 5 bases, and 5 bases lay outside the gene matches. The covered CDR3 bases are TGTGCCAGCAGCAAAGACAGGGTTGGAAATACGCTCTAT. It encodes CASSKDRVGNTLY. The entire CDR3 reads CASSKDRVGNTLYF.

Only a few counts were recorded for this clone. Gene labels here are mouse ones. The read comes to an end 1 residue before the CDR3 does, leaving the germline J gene to fill in the end. The chain carries TRBV12-2 and TRBJ2-1; D perhaps matches TRBD2 (7 bases). Per the germline V gene, CDR1 is SGHLS and CDR2 is HYDKME. Trimming pared 0 bases from V and 3 bases from J, leaving 17 bases between. The length of the CDR3 is 17 residues. The sequenced part of the CDR3 DNA is TGTGCCAGCTCTCTCGTAGGGGGGGGAAGGAGCTATGCTGAGCAGTTC. It codes for CASSLVGGGRSYAEQF. The entire CDR3 protein is CASSLVGGGRSYAEQFF.

A remark on this clone: Mouse germline and gene names are used. From the germline J gene comes the end of the CDR3, since the read stops 1 residue before it. The V call is TRBV31, the J call TRBJ2-5; D call uncertain. Per the germline V gene, CDR1 is GKSSPN and CDR2 is SITVG. There are 14 residues in the CDR3. Trimming took 0 bases from V and 0 from J, leaving 7 bases between them. CDR3 amino acids: CAWSLAANQDTQYF. The part of the CDR3 DNA that was read is TGTGCCTGGAGTCTGGCAGCAAACCAAGACACCCAGTAC.

As regards this clone: Mouse names are used for the genes. The CDR3 end is not reached by the read, which stops 1 residue before it; the germline J gene fills it in. V usage is TRBV23 and J usage is TRBJ2-7; no check of the table's D call, TRBD1, against the DNA was made. The CDR3 runs 13 residues. The germline V gene has CDR1 KGHTA and CDR2 FQNQQP. CDR3 residues: CSSSQSSSYEQYF. The DNA read from the CDR3 is TGCTCCAGCAGTCAATCCAGCTCCTATGAACAGTAC.

A word on this clone: Mouse gene names and germline throughout. The read gets to within 1 residue of the CDR3 end, and the germline J gene fills in the rest. The J gene is TRBJ1-4, the V gene TRBV16; 9 positions agree with TRBD1. The CDR3 sequence is 15 residues long. The germline V gene has CDR1 SGHSA and CDR2 FRNQAP. V gave up 5 bases and J gave up 3 bases; unmatched junction bases: 4. CDR3 residues: CASSPRQGANERLFF. The CDR3 bases that were read are TGTGCAAGCAGCCCTCGACAGGGGGCCAACGAAAGATTATTT.

In its sample, this clone was seen once. Genes and germline are mouse. Read coverage stops 1 residue before the CDR3 terminus; the germline J gene supplies the remainder. V gene TRBV16 combines with J gene TRBJ1-1, with D maybe TRBD1 (5 bases). V lost 5 bases and J lost 1, with 8 bases in between. CDR3 length: 13 residues. Looked up from germline, CDR1 is SGHSA and CDR2 is FRNQAP. The covered CDR3 bases are TGTGCAAGCAGCCTCACAGGGAACACAGAAGTCTTC. It yields the protein CASSLTGNTEVF. The entire CDR3 is CASSLTGNTEVFF.

With regard to this clone: Mouse gene names and germline throughout. The CDR3 goes on 1 residue after the read ends, and that part is filled in from the germline J gene. The same CDR3 can be traced to other DNA sequences in this sample. V and J are TRBV2 and TRBJ1-1, with D perhaps TRBD1 (6 bases). Germline loops: CDR1 LGHNA, CDR2 YSYQKL. The CDR3 is made up of 14 amino acids. V dropped 3 bases and J dropped 0 bases, with 8 bases sitting between them. This CDR3 is CASSQGQANTEVFF. Incomplete CDR3 DNA: TGTGCCAGCAGCCAGGGACAAGCAAACACAGAAGTCTTC.

Note on this clone: These gene names are mouse names. The read comes to an end 1 residue before the CDR3 does, leaving the germline J gene to fill in the end. This chain uses TRBV3 with TRBJ1-1; 9 bases align to TRBD1. The junction had 2 bases not matched to a gene; V was cut back by 7 bases and J by 2 bases. This CDR3 has 13 amino acids. CDR1 and CDR2 from the germline V gene are SNHLY and FYNGKV (reference sequence). The CDR3 is CASNRGPNTEVFF. CDR3 DNA (partial): TGTGCCAGCAACAGGGGGCCTAACACAGAAGTCTTC.

This clone was found once. Gene names refer to mouse genes. The observed sequence ends 1 residue before the CDR3 terminus, with the missing tail filled in from the germline J gene. The chain links TRBV13-2 to TRBJ2-3; a weak D match, TRBD2 (6 bases). The length of the CDR3 is 13 residues. CDR1 NNHNN and CDR2 SYGAGS come from the germline V gene (reference sequence). V lost 5 bases and J 0 bases, leaving 7 bases between the germline ends. The DNA read from the CDR3 is TGTGCCAGCGGCTGGGGAAGTGCAGAAACGCTGTAT. Its protein product is CASGWGSAETLY. The entire CDR3 sequence reads CASGWGSAETLYF.

This clone came up once. The germline and genes are mouse ones. The CDR3 end lies 1 residue beyond the end of the read and is filled in from the germline J gene. This sequence joins TRBV12-1 and TRBJ1-4; tentative D call: TRBD1 (5 bases). The germline gives CDR1 SGHSN, CDR2 HYEKVE. The CDR3 has 13 residues. Between the trimmed V and J ends, which lost 5 bases and 7 bases, there was a span of 13 bases. The CDR3: CASLRGRSERLFF. The CDR3 DNA, read in part, is TGTGCCAGCTTGAGGGGAAGGTCCGAAAGATTATTT.

About this clone: These gene names are mouse names. The read is 1 residue too short to cover the CDR3 end, so that end is filled in from the germline J gene. The rearrangement links TRBV3 to TRBJ2-4; 9 nucleotides line up with TRBD2. Germline assignment: CDR1 SNHLY and CDR2 FYNGKV (reference sequence). The CDR3 totals 15 residues. J lost 2 bases, V lost 0 bases, and 0 bases had no gene match. CDR3 DNA (partial): TGTGCCAGCAGCTTAGCTGGGGGGGCTCAAAACACCTTGTAC. Translation gives CASSLAGGAQNTLY. The whole CDR3 reads CASSLAGGAQNTLYF.

Of note for this clone: Gene names are mouse gene names. The CDR3 end lies 1 residue beyond the end of the read and is filled in from the germline J gene. The V call is TRBV5, the J call TRBJ2-2; 12 nucleotides agree with TRBD2. Trimming removed 8 bases from V and 4 bases from J; junction bases left unmatched: 2. Germline CDR1 LGHNA, CDR2 YNLKQL (reference sequence). This CDR3 spans 14 amino acids. The CDR3 DNA, read in part, is TGTGCCAGCCGGGACTGGGGGGTCACCGGGCAGCTCTAC. This gives the protein CASRDWGVTGQLY. The whole CDR3 protein is CASRDWGVTGQLYF.